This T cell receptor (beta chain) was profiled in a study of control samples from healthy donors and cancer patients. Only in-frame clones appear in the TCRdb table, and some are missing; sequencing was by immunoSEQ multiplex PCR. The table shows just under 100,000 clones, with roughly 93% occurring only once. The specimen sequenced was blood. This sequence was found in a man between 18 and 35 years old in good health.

The CDR3 loop reads CASSDPGFGSFNQPQHF. CDR3 sequence (DNA): TGTGCCAGCAGTGACCCGGGCTTCGGCAGTTTCAATCAGCCCCAGCATTTT. The V gene is TRBV6-1, the J gene TRBJ1-5; D is uncertain. The V end lost 3 bases, the J end lost 3 bases, and 18 bases lay between the germline ends. This CDR3 region has 17 residues. Germline assignment: CDR1 MNHNS and CDR2 SASEGT.